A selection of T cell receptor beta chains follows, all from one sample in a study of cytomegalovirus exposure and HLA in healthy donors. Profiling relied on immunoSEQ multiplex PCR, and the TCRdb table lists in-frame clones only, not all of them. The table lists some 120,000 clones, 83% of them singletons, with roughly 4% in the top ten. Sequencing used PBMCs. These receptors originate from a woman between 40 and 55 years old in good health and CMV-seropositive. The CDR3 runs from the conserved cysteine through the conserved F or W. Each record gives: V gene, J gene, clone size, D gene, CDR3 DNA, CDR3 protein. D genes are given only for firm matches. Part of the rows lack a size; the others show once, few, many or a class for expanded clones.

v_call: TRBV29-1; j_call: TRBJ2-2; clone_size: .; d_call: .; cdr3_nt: TGCAGCGCCCGGGATCACGGGGAGCTGTTTTTT; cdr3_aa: CSARDHGELFF
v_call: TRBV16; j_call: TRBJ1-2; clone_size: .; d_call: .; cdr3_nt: TGTGCCAGCAGCCAGGACTCGGTATATGGCTACACCTTC; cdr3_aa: CASSQDSVYGYTF
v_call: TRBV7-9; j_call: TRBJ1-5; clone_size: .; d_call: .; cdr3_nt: TGTGCCAGCAGCTTAGCACGCTCGGGTATCAAGCCCCAGCATTTT; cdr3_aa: CASSLARSGIKPQHF
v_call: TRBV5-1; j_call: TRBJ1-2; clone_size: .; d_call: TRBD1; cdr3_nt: TGCGCCAGCTCGGGACAGGGAAACGGCTACACCTTC; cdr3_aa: CASSGQGNGYTF
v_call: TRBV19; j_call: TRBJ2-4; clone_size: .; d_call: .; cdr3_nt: TGTGCCAGTAGCAAACCCCCCTCGGGGTCTCTCGCCAAAAACATTCAGTACTTC; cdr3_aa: CASSKPPSGSLAKNIQYF
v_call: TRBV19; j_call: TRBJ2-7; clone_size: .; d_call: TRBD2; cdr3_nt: TGTGCCAGTAGTCCCCGGAGTAGCGGGAGCTACGAGCAGTACTTC; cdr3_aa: CASSPRSSGSYEQYF
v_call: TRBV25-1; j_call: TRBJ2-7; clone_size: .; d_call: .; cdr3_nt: TGTGCCAGCAGTGGACGAACAGGGACCTACTACGAGCAGTACTTC; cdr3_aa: CASSGRTGTYYEQYF
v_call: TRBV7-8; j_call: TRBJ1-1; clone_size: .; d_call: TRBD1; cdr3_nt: TGTGCCAGCACCGCCAGGACAGGTCGGGGGAACACTGAAGCTTTCTTT; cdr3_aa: CASTARTGRGNTEAFF
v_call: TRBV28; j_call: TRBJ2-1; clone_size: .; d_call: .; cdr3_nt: TGTGCCAGCAGTCCCGGAGGGCTCGAGCAGTTCTTC; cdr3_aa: CASSPGGLEQFF
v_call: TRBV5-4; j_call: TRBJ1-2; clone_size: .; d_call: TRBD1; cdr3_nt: TGTGCCAGCAGCGGACAGGGGGGGGACTATGGCTACACCTTC; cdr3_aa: CASSGQGGDYGYTF
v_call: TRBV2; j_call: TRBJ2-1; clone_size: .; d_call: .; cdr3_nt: TGTGCCAGCAGTGATAACCCCGGTTCCTACAATGAGCAGTTCTTC; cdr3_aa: CASSDNPGSYNEQFF
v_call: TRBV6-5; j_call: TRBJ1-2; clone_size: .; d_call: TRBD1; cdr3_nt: TGTGCCAGCAGGTGGACAGGGGGGTCAGATTACACCTTC; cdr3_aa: CASRWTGGSDYTF
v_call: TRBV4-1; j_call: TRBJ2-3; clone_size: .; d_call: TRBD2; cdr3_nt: TGCGCCAGCAGCCAGGGACTACCCGATACGCAGTATTTT; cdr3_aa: CASSQGLPDTQYF
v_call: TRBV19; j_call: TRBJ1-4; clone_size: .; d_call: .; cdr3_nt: TGTGCCAGTAGTACTTCGGGACTTATGATTAATGAAAAACTGTTTTTT; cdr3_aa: CASSTSGLMINEKLFF
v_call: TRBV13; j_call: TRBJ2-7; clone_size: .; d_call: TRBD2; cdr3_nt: TGTGCCAGCAGCCCCCCAAGCGGGAGGGTCTACGAGCAGTACTTC; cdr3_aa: CASSPPSGRVYEQYF
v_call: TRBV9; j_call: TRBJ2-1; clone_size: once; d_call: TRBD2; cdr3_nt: TGTGCCAGCAGCGTGAGACTAGCGGACTACAATGAGCAGTTCTTC; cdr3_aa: CASSVRLADYNEQFF
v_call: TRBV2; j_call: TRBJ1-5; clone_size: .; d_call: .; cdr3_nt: TGTGCCAGCAGTGTTGAGGGGGATCAGCCCCAGCATTTT; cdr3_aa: CASSVEGDQPQHF
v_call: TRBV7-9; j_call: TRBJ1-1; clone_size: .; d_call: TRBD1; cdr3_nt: TGTGCCAGCAGCTTATACCAAGAGGGGACAGGCATTGAAGCTTTCTTT; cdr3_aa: CASSLYQEGTGIEAFF
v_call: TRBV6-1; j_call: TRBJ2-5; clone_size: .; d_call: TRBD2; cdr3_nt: TGTGCCAGCAATGATGGTCGGACTAGCGGGAGGAGAGAGACCCAGTACTTC; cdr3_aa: CASNDGRTSGRRETQYF
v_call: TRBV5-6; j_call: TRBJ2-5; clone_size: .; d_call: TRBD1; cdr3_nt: TGTGCCAGCAGCTCGTTACAGGGGGGTGGGGAGACCCAGTACTTC; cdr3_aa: CASSSLQGGGETQYF
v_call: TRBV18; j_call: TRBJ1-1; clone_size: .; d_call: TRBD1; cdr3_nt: TGTGCCAGCTCACCAAAAACAGGGGGGGCTGGGACTGAAGCTTTCTTT; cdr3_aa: CASSPKTGGAGTEAFF
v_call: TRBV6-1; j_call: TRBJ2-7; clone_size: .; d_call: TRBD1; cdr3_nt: TGTGCCAGCAGTGAAACAGTAGGGACAGGGAATGAGCAGTACTTC; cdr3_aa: CASSETVGTGNEQYF
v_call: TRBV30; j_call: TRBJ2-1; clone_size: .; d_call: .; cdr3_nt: TGTGCCTGGAGTCCGGGACTGAGGGGGGGGGAGCAGTTCTTC; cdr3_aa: CAWSPGLRGGEQFF
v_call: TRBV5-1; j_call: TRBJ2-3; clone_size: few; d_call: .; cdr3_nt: TGCGCCAGCAGCTTGGCCGGAGAAGCGGGCAGCACGCATACGCAGTATTTT; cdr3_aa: CASSLAGEAGSTHTQYF
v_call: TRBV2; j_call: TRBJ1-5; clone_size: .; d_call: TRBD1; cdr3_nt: TGTGCCAGCAGTGAAGTCTCAGGGGGCGGCAATCAGCCCCAGCATTTT; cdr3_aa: CASSEVSGGGNQPQHF
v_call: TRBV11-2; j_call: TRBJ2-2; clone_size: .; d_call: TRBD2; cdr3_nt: TGTGCCAGCAGCATCCGACTAGCGGGAGGGTACACCGGGGAGCTGTTTTTT; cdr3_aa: CASSIRLAGGYTGELFF
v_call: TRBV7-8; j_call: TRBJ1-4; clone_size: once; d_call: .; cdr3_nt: TGTGCCAGCAGCCCGCACAGAGATAATGAAAAACTGTTTTTT; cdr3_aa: CASSPHRDNEKLFF
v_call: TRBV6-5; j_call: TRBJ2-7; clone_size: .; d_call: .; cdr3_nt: TGTGCCAGCAGACCACAGGGTTTCTACGAGCAGTACTTC; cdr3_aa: CASRPQGFYEQYF
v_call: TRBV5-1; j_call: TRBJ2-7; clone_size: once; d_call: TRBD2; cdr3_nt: TGCGCCAGCACCCCTTCTAGCGGGAGATCCTACGAGCAGTACTTC; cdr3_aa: CASTPSSGRSYEQYF
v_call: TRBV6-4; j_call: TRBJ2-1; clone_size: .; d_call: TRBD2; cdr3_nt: TGTGCCAGCAGTGCCATCGGGGGGTTTCAACTCTACAATGAGCAGTTCTTC; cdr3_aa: CASSAIGGFQLYNEQFF
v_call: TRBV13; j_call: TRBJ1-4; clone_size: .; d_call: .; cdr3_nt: TGTGCCAGCAGCCCGCGGGGGGAAAAACTGTTTTTT; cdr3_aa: CASSPRGEKLFF
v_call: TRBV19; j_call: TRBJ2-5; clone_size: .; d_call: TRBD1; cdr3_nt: TGTGCCAGTAGTATCTCGACAGGGGGGTACCAAGAGACCCAGTACTTC; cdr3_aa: CASSISTGGYQETQYF
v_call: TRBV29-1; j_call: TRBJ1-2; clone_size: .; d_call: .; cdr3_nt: TGCAGCGTTGTGACACATCAAGAAGGCTACACCTTC; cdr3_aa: CSVVTHQEGYTF
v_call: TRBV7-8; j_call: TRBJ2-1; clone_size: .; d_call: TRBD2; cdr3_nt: TGTGCCAGCAGCTTCCTTTTAGCGGGAGGGAATGAGCAGTTCTTC; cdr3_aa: CASSFLLAGGNEQFF
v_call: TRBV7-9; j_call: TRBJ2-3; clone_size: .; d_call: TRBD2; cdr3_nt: TGTGCCAGCATCACCCCGACTAGCCCCTCAGATACGCAGTATTTT; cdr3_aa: CASITPTSPSDTQYF
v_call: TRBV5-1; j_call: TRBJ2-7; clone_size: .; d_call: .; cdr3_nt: TGCGCCAGCAGCGGGGGCAGGGATTACCCCTACGAGCAGTACTTC; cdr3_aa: CASSGGRDYPYEQYF
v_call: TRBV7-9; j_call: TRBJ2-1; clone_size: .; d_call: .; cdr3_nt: TGTGCCAGCAGCTTCCAAGGGGGTGGTCGCGATGAGCAGTTCTTC; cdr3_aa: CASSFQGGGRDEQFF
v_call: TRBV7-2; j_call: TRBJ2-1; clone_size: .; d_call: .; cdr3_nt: TGTGCCAGCAGCCCTAGTTGGGAGTATGCCCAAGGGCAGTTCTTC; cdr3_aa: CASSPSWEYAQGQFF
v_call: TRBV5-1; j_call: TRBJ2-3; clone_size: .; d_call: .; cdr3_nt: TGCGCCAGCAGCTTGGACGGAGTCCCAACAGATACGCAGTATTTT; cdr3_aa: CASSLDGVPTDTQYF
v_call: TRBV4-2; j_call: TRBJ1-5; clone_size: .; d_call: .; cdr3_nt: TGTGCCAGCAGCCAAGTGATACGGGGGATCGATAGCAATCAGCCCCAGCATTTT; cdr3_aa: CASSQVIRGIDSNQPQHF
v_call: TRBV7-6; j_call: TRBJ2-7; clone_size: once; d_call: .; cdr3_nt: TGTGCCAGCAGCTTAGGTTCAGGGGACAACGAGCAGTACTTC; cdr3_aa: CASSLGSGDNEQYF
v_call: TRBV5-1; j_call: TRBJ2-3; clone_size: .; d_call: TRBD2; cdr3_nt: TGCGCCAGCAGCTTGGATGGCGGGAGAGATACGCAGTATTTT; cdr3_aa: CASSLDGGRDTQYF
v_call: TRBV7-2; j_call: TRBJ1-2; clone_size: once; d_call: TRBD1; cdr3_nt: TGTGCCAGCAGCTTAGGGACAGGCTATGGCTACACCTTC; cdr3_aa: CASSLGTGYGYTF
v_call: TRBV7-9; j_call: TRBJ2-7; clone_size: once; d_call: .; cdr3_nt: TGTGCCAGCAGCTTGTTCTCAGGGCCTACCTACGAGCAGTACTTC; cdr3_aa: CASSLFSGPTYEQYF
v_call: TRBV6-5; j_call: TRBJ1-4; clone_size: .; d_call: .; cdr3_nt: TGTGCCAGCAGTTACGACGGAGTTGTCCTGTTTTTT; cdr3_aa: CASSYDGVVLFF